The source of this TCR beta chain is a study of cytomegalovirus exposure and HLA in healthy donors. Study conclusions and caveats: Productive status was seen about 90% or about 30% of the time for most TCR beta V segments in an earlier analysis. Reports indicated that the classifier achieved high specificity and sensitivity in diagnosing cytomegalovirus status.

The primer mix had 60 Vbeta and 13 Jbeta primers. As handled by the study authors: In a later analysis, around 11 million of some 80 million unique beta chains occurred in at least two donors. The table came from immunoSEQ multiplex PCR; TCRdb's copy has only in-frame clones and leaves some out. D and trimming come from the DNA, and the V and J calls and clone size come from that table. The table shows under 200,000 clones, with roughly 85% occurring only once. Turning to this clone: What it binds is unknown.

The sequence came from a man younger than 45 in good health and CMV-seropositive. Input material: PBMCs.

In nucleotides, the CDR3 is TGTGCCAGCAGCGTAGATCAGACAGGGGAAGAGACCCAGTACTTC. Translation: CASSVDQTGEETQYF. The J gene is TRBJ2-5, the V gene TRBV9, with 8 bases that match TRBD1. With V trimmed by 0 bases and J by 3 bases, 4 bases remained unmatched. The CDR3 covers 15 residues. Germline assignment: CDR1 SGDLS and CDR2 YYNGEE.